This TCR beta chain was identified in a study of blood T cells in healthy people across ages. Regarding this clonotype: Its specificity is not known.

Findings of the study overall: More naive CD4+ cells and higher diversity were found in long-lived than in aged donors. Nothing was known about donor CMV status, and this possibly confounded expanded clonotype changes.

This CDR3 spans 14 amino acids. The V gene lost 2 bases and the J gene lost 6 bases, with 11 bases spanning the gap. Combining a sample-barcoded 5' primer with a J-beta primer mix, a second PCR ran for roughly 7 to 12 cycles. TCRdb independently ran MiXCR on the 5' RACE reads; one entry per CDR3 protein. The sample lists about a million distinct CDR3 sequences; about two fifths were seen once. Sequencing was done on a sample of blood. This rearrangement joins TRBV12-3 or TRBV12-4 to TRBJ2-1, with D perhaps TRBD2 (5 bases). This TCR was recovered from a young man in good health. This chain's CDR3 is CASSLWPSPNEQFF. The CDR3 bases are TGTGCCAGCAGTTTATGGCCTAGCCCCAATGAGCAGTTCTTC.